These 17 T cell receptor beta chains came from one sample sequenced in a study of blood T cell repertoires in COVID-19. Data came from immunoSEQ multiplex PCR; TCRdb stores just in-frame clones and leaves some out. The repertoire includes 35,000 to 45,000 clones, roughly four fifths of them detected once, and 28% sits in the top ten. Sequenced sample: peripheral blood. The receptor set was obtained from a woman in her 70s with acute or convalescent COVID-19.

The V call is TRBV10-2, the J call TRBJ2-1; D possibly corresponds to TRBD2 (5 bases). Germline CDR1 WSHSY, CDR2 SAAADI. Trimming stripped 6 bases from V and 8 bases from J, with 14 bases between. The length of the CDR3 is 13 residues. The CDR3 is CASRDSEYHEQFF. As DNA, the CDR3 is TGCGCCAGCAGGGACTCCGAGTACCATGAGCAGTTCTTC.

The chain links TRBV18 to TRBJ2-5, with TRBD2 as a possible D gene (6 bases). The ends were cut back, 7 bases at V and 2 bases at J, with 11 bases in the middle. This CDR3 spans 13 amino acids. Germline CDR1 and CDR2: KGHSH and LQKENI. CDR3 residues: CASFRELQETQYF. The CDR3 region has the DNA TGTGCCAGCTTCCGGGAGTTACAAGAGACCCAGTACTTC.

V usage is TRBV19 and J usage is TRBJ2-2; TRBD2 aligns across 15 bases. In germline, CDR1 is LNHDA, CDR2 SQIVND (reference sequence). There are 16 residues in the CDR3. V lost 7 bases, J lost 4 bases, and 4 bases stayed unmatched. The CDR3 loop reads CASIPGLAGGTGELFF. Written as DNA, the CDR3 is TGTGCCAGTATACCGGGACTAGCGGGAGGCACCGGGGAGCTGTTTTTT.

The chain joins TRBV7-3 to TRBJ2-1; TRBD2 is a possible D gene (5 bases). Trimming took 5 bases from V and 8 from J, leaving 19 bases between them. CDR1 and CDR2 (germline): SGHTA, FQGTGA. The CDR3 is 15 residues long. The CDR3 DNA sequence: TGTGCCAGCAGCCCTTCACCGGGAACCCTCTATGAGCAGTTCTTC. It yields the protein CASSPSPGTLYEQFF.

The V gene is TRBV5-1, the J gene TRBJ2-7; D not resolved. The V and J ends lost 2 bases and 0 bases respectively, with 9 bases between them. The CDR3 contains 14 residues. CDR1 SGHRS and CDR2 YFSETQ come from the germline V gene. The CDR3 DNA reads TGCGCCAGCAGCTTCCAGTCAGTCTCCTACGAGCAGTACTTC. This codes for CASSFQSVSYEQYF.

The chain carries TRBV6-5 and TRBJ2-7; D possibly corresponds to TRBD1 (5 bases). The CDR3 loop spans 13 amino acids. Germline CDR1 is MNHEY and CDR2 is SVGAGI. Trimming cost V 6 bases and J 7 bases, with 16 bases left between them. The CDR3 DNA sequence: TGTGCCAGCAGCGTAAAGGGGTCGGAAGAGCAGTACTTC. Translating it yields CASSVKGSEEQYF.

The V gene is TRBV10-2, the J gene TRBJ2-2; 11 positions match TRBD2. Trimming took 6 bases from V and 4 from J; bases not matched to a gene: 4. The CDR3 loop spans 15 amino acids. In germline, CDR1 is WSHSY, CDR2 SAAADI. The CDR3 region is CASRVSGGGTGELFF. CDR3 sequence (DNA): TGCGCCAGCAGGGTTAGCGGGGGGGGCACCGGGGAGCTGTTTTTT.

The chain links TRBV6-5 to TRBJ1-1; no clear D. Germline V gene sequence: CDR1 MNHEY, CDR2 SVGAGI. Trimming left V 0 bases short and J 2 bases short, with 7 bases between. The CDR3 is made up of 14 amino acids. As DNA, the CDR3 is TGTGCCAGCAGTTACTCGGGAGATAACACTGAAGCTTTCTTT. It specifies CASSYSGDNTEAFF.

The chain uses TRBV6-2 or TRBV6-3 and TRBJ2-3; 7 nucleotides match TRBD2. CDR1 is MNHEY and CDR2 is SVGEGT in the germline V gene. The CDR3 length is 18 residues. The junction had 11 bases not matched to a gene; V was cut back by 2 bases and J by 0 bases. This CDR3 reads CASSYNTGAGLSTDTQYF. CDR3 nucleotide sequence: TGTGCCAGCAGTTACAACACGGGAGCGGGACTTAGCACAGATACGCAGTATTTT.

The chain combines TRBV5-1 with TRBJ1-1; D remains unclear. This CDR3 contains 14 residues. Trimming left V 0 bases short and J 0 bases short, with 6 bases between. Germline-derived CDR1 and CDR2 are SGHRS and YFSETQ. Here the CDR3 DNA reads TGCGCCAGCAGCTTGGGGCAGATGAACACTGAAGCTTTCTTT. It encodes CASSLGQMNTEAFF.

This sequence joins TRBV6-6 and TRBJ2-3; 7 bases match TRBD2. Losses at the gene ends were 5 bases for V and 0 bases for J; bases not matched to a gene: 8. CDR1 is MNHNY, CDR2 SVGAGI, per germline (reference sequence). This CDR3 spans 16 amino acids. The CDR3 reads CASSRTAGPSTDTQYF. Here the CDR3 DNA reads TGTGCCAGCAGTCGAACAGCGGGGCCTAGCACAGATACGCAGTATTTT.

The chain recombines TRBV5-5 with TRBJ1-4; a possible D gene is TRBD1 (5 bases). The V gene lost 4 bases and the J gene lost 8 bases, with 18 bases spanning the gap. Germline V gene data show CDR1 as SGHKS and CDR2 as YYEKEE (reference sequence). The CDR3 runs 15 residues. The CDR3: CASSPGRRLEEKLFF. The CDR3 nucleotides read TGTGCCAGCAGCCCGGGACGCCGACTAGAGGAAAAACTGTTTTTT.

The CDR3 reads CASSWGQGSYGYTF. For the CDR3, the DNA is TGTGCCAGCAGTTGGGGACAGGGATCCTATGGCTACACCTTC. J is TRBJ1-2 and V is TRBV6-6; TRBD1 matches at 9 bases. CDR3 length equals 14 residues. In germline, CDR1 is MNHNY, CDR2 SVGAGI (reference sequence). V dropped 4 bases and J dropped 4; count of bases not matched to a gene: 4.

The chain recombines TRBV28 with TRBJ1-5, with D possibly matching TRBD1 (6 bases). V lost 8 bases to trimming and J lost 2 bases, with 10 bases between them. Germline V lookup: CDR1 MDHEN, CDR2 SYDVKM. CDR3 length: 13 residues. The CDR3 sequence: CASGGGGNQPQHF. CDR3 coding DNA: TGTGCCAGCGGGGGCGGAGGCAATCAGCCCCAGCATTTT.

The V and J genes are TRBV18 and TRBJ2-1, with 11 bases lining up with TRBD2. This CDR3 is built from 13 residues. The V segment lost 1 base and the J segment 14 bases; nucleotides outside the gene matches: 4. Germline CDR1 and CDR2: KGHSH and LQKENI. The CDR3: CASSPLSGRDKFF. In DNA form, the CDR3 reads TGTGCCAGCTCACCACTTAGCGGGAGGGATAAGTTCTTC.

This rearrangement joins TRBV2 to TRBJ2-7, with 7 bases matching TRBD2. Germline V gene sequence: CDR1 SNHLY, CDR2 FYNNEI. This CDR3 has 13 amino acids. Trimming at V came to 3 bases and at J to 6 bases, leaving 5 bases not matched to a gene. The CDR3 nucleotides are TGTGCCAGCAGTGACCCCCCGGGAGGCGAGCAGTACTTC. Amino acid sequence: CASSDPPGGEQYF. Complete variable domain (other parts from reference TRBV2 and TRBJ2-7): EPEVTQTPSHQVTQMGQEVILRCVPISNHLYFYWYRQILGQKVEFLVSFYNNEISEKSEIFDDQFSVERPDGSNFTLKIRSTKLEDSAMYFCASSDPPGGEQYFGPGTRLTVT.

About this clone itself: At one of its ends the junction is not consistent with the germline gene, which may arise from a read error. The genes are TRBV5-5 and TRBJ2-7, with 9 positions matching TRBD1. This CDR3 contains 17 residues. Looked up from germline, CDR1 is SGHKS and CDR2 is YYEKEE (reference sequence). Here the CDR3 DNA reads TGTGCCAGCAGCAATATTCTACGGGACAGGGCCTCCTTCGAGCAGTACTTC. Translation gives CASSNILRDRASFEQYF.